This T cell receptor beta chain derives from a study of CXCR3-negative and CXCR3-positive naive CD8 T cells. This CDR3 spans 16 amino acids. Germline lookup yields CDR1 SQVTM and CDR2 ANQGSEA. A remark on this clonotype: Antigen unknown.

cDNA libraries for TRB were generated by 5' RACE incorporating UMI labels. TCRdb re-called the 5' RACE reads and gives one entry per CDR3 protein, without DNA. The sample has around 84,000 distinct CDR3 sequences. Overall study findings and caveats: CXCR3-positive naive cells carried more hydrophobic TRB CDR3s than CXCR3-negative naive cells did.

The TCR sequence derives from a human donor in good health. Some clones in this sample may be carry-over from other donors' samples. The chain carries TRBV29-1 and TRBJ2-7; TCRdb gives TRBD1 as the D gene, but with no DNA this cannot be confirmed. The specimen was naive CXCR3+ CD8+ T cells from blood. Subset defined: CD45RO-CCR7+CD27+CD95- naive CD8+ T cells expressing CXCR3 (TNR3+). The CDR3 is CSVEDPMTGSEYEQYF.